Detailed here is one T cell receptor beta chain. The sample originates from a study of blood T cell repertoires in COVID-19. Study context: Whether acute or convalescent, the COVID-19 samples came from the United States, Italy and Spain. Sources were T cells, B-cell-depleted T cells, or PBMCs; the material itself was cDNA or gDNA.

The CDR3 sequence is 13 residues long. Germline V gene sequence: CDR1 MDHEN, CDR2 SYDVKM. V lost 3 bases to trimming and J lost 3 bases, with 8 bases between them. Original processing notes: Estimation of nucleated cell counts was performed using reference gene primer amplification. TCRdb's table, derived via immunoSEQ multiplex PCR, lists solely in-frame clones and lacks some. V and J calls plus clone size are reproduced from that table; the DNA served to infer D and trimming. The data contain approximately 100,000 clones, more than 80% of them singletons. Sequenced input: peripheral blood. The TCR comes from a human donor in a cohort sampled during active COVID-19. The V gene is TRBV28, the J gene TRBJ1-2; unclear D gene. The CDR3 here is CASSFSRDYGYTF. For the CDR3, the DNA is TGTGCCAGCAGTTTCTCACGGGACTATGGCTACACCTTC.